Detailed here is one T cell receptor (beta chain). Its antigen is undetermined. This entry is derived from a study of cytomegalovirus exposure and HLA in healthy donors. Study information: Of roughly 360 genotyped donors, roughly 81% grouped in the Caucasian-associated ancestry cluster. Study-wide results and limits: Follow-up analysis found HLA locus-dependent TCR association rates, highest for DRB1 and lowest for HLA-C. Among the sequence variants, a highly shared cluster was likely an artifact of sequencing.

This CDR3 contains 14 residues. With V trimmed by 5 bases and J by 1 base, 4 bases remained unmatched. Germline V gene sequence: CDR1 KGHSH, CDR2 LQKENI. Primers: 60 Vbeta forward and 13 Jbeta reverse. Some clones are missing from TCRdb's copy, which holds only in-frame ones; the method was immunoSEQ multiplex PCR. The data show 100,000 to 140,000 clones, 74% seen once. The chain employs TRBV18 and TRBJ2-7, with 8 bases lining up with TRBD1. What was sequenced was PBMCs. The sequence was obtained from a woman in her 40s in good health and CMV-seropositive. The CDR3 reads CASSTGQGSYEQYF. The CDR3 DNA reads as TGTGCCAGCTCAACCGGACAGGGTTCCTACGAGCAGTACTTC.